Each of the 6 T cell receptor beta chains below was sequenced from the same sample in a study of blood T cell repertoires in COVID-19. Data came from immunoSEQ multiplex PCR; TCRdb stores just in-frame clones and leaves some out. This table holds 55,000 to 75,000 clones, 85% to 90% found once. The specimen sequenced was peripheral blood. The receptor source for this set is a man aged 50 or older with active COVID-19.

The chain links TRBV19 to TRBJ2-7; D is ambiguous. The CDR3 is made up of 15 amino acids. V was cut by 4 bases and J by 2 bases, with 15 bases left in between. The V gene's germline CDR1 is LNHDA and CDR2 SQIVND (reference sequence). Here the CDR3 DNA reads TGTGCCAGTAGTACCACAGCCTCTGGGCCCTACGAGCAGTACTTC. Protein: CASSTTASGPYEQYF.

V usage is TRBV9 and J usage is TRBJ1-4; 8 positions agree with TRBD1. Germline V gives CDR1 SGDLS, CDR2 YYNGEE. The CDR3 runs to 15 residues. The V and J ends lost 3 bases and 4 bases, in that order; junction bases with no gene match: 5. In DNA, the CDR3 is TGTGCCAGCAGCGAATGGACAGGGCGTAATGAAAAACTGTTTTTT. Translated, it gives CASSEWTGRNEKLFF.

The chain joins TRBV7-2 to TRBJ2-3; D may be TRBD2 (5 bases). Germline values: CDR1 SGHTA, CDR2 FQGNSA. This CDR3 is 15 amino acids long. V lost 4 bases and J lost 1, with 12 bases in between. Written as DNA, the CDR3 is TGTGCCAGCAGCTCCTCTTGGGGAGGCACAGATACGCAGTATTTT. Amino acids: CASSSSWGGTDTQYF.

CDR3 coding DNA: TGTGCCAGCAGCCCGAGCGGGAGGAGCACAGATACGCAGTATTTT. Its translation: CASSPSGRSTDTQYF. The chain combines TRBV3-1 (or the pseudogene TRBV3-2) with TRBJ2-3; 9 bases are a match to TRBD2. Trimming removed 4 bases from V and 0 bases from J; junction bases left unmatched: 2. This CDR3 has 15 residues. Looked up from germline, CDR1 is LGHDT and CDR2 is YNNKEL (reference sequence).

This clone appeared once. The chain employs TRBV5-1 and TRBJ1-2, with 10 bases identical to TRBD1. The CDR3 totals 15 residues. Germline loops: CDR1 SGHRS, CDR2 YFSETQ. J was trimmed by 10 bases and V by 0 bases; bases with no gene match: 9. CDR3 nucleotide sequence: TGCGCCAGCAGCTTGGCCGTAGACAGGGGGCATGTCTACACCTTC. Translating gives CASSLAVDRGHVYTF.

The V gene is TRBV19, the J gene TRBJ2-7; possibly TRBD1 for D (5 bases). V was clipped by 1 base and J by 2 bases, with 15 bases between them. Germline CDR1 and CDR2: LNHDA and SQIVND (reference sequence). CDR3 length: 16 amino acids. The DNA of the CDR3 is TGTGCCAGTAGTATAGGTAGGGCAGGGTCAGCCTACGAGCAGTACTTC. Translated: CASSIGRAGSAYEQYF.